This TCR beta chain stems from a study of blood T cell repertoires in COVID-19. This clone was seen only once. The V end lost 3 bases, the J end lost 9 bases, and 9 bases lay between the germline ends. The CDR3 is 13 residues long. The table came from immunoSEQ multiplex PCR; TCRdb's copy has only in-frame clones and leaves some out. This table has tens of thousands of clones, approximately 81% appearing once. The chain links TRBV12-3 or TRBV12-4 to TRBJ1-6; D possibly corresponds to TRBD1 (6 bases). The sequenced sample consisted of peripheral blood. The receptor's source is a man older than 75 with acute or convalescent COVID-19. The DNA of the CDR3 is TGTGCCAGCAGTTTTTTAGGGGGTTCACCCCTCCACTTT. It yields the protein CASSFLGGSPLHF.